The 23 T cell receptor beta chains listed next were all sequenced from one sample in a study of CD8+CD57+ T cells in acquired aplastic anemia. Genomic DNA constituted the template upon which TCR beta VDJ and CDR3 profiling was performed. TCRdb used MiXCR to reprocess the reads, holding one entry per CDR3 protein. The profile covers 250,000 or so distinct CDR3 sequences, with around half appearing a single time and over 7.5% taken by the ten largest. Individuals selected for sequencing had exhibited CD8+CD57+ cell expansion on flow cytometry. The sample was sorted CD4+, CD8+, or CD8+CD57+ T cells (not recorded which) from PBMCs. The origin of the receptors is a human donor with aplastic anemia.

This clonotype was detected ten times or more. The gene calls are TRBV6-5 and TRBJ1-5; D is ambiguous. V gave up 6 bases and J gave up 1 base, with 13 bases separating them. The germline gives CDR1 MNHEY, CDR2 SVGAGI. The CDR3 has 15 amino acids. CDR3 nucleotides: TGTGCCAGCAGCTTGGGAGCTAGCAGCAATCAGCCCCAGCATTTT. Translation: CASSLGASSNQPQHF.

V and J are TRBV2 and TRBJ2-7; D may correspond to TRBD1 or TRBD2 (5 bases each). Germline V gene data show CDR1 as SNHLY and CDR2 as FYNNEI. CDR3 length equals 15 residues. V was trimmed by 5 bases and J by 3 bases, leaving 17 bases between them. CDR3 loop: CASSPTGTANYEQYF. The CDR3 DNA is TGTGCCAGCAGTCCAACCGGGACGGCGAACTACGAGCAGTACTTC.

As to this clonotype: An end of the junction does not agree with germline; a read error may underlie this. V gene TRBV6-2 or TRBV6-3 combines with J gene TRBJ2-2; D possibly corresponds to TRBD1 (7 bases). In germline, CDR1 is MNHEY, CDR2 SVGEGT. The CDR3 has 14 residues. The CDR3 DNA reads as TGTGCCGGCAGGGGGGATCCTGAGGCCGGGGAGCTGTTTTTT. Translating gives CAGRGDPEAGELFF.

The chain carries TRBV19 and TRBJ1-6; 7 nucleotides align to TRBD1. Germline values: CDR1 LNHDA, CDR2 SQIVND (reference sequence). The CDR3 spans 17 residues. V gave up 6 bases and J gave up 10 bases; unmatched junction bases: 18. In DNA, the CDR3 is TGTGCCAGTAGGCAATCACAGGGGAGGTTGATGGAATCACCCCTCCACTTT. Encoded protein: CASRQSQGRLMESPLHF.

This clonotype was found many times. J is TRBJ2-6 and V is TRBV24-1; D ambiguous. Germline lookup yields CDR1 KGHDR and CDR2 SFDVKD. The V and J ends lost 6 bases and 0 bases respectively, with 5 bases between them. CDR3 length: 14 amino acids. This CDR3 is CATSPSSGANVLTF. In nucleotides, the CDR3 is TGTGCCACCAGTCCCTCCTCTGGGGCCAACGTCCTGACTTTC.

This clonotype occurred many times. The V call is TRBV13, the J call TRBJ2-7; D is unclear. The CDR3 loop spans 13 amino acids. From germline, CDR1 is PRHDT and CDR2 FYEKMQ (reference sequence). The V end lost 1 base, the J end lost 7 bases, and 11 bases lay between the germline ends. The CDR3 DNA follows: TGTGCCAGCAGCTTAGAGCTCGAAGGAGAGCAGTACTTC. Translating gives CASSLELEGEQYF.

The chain has TRBV12-3 or TRBV12-4 and TRBJ2-1; TRBD2 is a possible D gene (5 bases). The V end was cut by 3 bases, the J end by 12 bases, with 18 bases between. The CDR3 consists of 14 residues. CDR3 sequence reads: CASSFFGEHFGQFF. The CDR3 DNA reads TGTGCCAGCAGTTTTTTCGGGGAACACTTTGGGCAGTTCTTC.

CDR3 nucleotides: TGTGCCACCAGAGCGGGACAGGGCTACGAGCAGTACTTC. Encoded protein: CATRAGQGYEQYF. V and J are TRBV15 and TRBJ2-7, with TRBD1 matching over 9 bases. The germline V gene encodes CDR1 LNHNV and CDR2 YYDKDF (reference sequence). The CDR3 is 13 residues long. Losses at the gene ends were 6 bases for V and 3 bases for J; bases not matched to a gene: 3.

The V call is TRBV6-6, the J call TRBJ2-5, with D maybe TRBD1 (6 bases). Matching the DNA end better, TRBJ2-1 makes the J call doubtful. The CDR3 consists of 13 residues. CDR1 and CDR2 (germline): MNHNY, SVGAGI (reference sequence). CDR3 protein: CASNLGQFDEQFF. The CDR3 nucleotides are TGTGCCAGCAACTTGGGACAATTCGATGAGCAGTTCTTC.

The chain combines TRBV10-1 with TRBJ2-2, with a weak D call TRBD2 (6 bases). The germline V gene encodes CDR1 WNHNN and CDR2 SYGVQD (reference sequence). Trimming left V 6 bases short and J 3 bases short, with 11 bases between. This CDR3 has 14 residues. The CDR3 DNA reads TGCGCCAGCAGCGGACTACCTCACACCGGGGAGCTGTTTTTT. Its translation is CASSGLPHTGELFF.

This clonotype was picked up many times. The chain is built from TRBV10-3 and TRBJ2-2, with D perhaps matching TRBD1 or TRBD2 (6 bases each). There are 15 residues in the CDR3. Trimming removed 7 bases at V and 2 bases at J, with 14 bases between. Germline loops: CDR1 ENHRY, CDR2 SYGVKD. This CDR3 reads CAINLGGGNTGELFF. DNA for the CDR3: TGTGCCATCAATTTAGGAGGGGGTAACACCGGGGAGCTGTTTTTT.

Remarks on this clonotype: This may arise from a read error, as a much more abundant clone is one base away. This chain connects TRBV4-3 to TRBJ1-5; the D is unclear. V was cut by 4 bases and J by 3 bases, with 10 bases left in between. Germline loops: CDR1 LGHNA, CDR2 YSLEER. The CDR3 is 14 amino acids. This CDR3 is CASSRERYNQPQHF. The CDR3 DNA follows: TGCGCCAGCAGCCGAGAACGGTACAATCAGCCCCAGCATTTT.

V usage is TRBV5-6 and J usage is TRBJ1-5; 8 nucleotides line up with TRBD1. The CDR3 sequence is 14 residues long. With 10 bases clipped from V and 3 bases from J, the junction kept 9 bases outside the gene matches. The V gene's germline CDR1 is SGHDT and CDR2 YYEEEE. CDR3 sequence: CAGDSTGDNQPQHF. The CDR3 DNA is TGTGCCGGAGACTCGACAGGGGACAATCAGCCCCAGCATTTT.

Regarding this clonotype: The conserved phenylalanine or tryptophan normally closing the CDR3 is absent here, so this likely arose from a read error. This chain joins TRBV4-1 and TRBJ2-1; 7 nucleotides agree with TRBD2. With 3 bases clipped from V and 7 bases from J, the junction kept 12 bases outside the gene matches. Germline V gene sequence: CDR1 MGHRA, CDR2 YSYEKL. This CDR3 contains 16 residues. The CDR3 sequence: CASSQFRSGVGNEQFL. The CDR3 DNA follows: TGCGCCAGCAGCCAGTTCCGGAGCGGGGTCGGTAATGAGCAGTTCCTC.

V gene TRBV10-1 combines with J gene TRBJ2-7; D tentatively fits TRBD1 or TRBD2 (5 bases each). Germline V gives CDR1 WNHNN, CDR2 SYGVQD (reference sequence). Deletions cut 4 bases from V and 5 bases from J, with 21 bases between. This CDR3 is 16 amino acids long. DNA for the CDR3: TGCGCCAGCAGTGCTCCAGACGGGACCGTTCGGGACGAGCAGTACTTC. Residues: CASSAPDGTVRDEQYF.

The chain is built from TRBV7-6 and TRBJ1-3; 12 bases are a match to TRBD1. V shed 1 base, J shed 0 bases, and the junction held 1 base outside the gene matches. The CDR3 spans 17 residues. Germline CDR1 and CDR2: SGHVS and FNYEAQ. In nucleotides, the CDR3 is TGTGCCAGCAGCTTAGGGGACAGGGGGCTCTCTGGAAACACCATATATTTT. This gives the protein CASSLGDRGLSGNTIYF.

This clonotype showed up many times. The chain recombines TRBV20-1 with TRBJ2-1; 16 bases line up with TRBD2. V shed 4 bases, J shed 5 bases, and the junction held 11 bases outside the gene matches. The CDR3 runs 18 residues. Germline V CDR1 and CDR2: DFQATT, SNEGSKA (reference sequence). The CDR3 sequence is CSAKDVGLAGGTNNEQFF. The CDR3 nucleotides are TGCAGTGCTAAGGATGTGGGACTAGCGGGAGGGACAAACAATGAGCAGTTCTTC.

In regard to this clonotype: The CDR3 does not close with the conserved phenylalanine or tryptophan, likely indicating a read error. The DNA is left out, because the CDR3 cannot be placed on it with certainty; the CDR3 is given as TCRdb lists it. The chain carries TRBV20-1 and TRBJ2-2; whether TRBD1, the table's D call, matches the DNA was not checked. Germline V gives CDR1 DFQATT, CDR2 SNEGSKA (reference sequence). The CDR3 is 15 residues long, counting both termini. CDR3: CSARAGTGDTGELVL.

Details on this clonotype: In this CDR3 the conserved last residue, phenylalanine or tryptophan, is missing, so a read error is likely. No DNA is shown, since the ends of the CDR3 on it are uncertain; the CDR3 is the one TCRdb lists. This chain connects TRBV6-6 to TRBJ2-1; TRBD1 is taken as the D call from the table, unchecked against the DNA. CDR1 and CDR2 (germline): MNHNY, SVGAGI (reference sequence). The CDR3 spans 8 residues, counting both ends. The CDR3: CASSYSGG.

This clonotype occurred a few times. The V call is TRBV7-9, the J call TRBJ1-3; D remains ambiguous. The CDR3 is 14 amino acids. Trimming removed 10 bases from V and 2 bases from J, with 15 bases in between. The germline V gene encodes CDR1 SEHNR and CDR2 FQNEAQ (reference sequence). Here the CDR3 reads CAISQSGTGNTIYF. CDR3 DNA sequence: TGTGCCATTAGCCAGAGTGGGACTGGAAACACCATATATTTT.

This clonotype was counted only a few times. The rearrangement links TRBV27 to TRBJ2-7, with 7 positions matching TRBD1. Germline trimming cut 4 bases from V and 3 bases from J; bases unmatched to any gene: 9. The CDR3 extends over 15 amino acids. Germline values: CDR1 MNHEY, CDR2 SMNVEV (reference sequence). CDR3 in amino acids: CASSSSPGTVYEQYF. CDR3 coding DNA: TGTGCCAGCAGTTCCTCCCCTGGGACAGTCTACGAGCAGTACTTC.

This clonotype has only a few counts. This chain links TRBV27 with TRBJ2-1; 13 bases align to TRBD2. Germline V CDR1 and CDR2: MNHEY, SMNVEV (reference sequence). V lost 5 bases and J lost 9; bases outside the gene matches: 7. CDR3 length: 15 amino acids. This chain's CDR3 is CASSPGTSGTREQFF. In nucleotides, the CDR3 is TGTGCCAGCAGTCCCGGGACTAGCGGGACCCGTGAGCAGTTCTTC.

V and J are TRBV7-9 and TRBJ1-2, with D perhaps TRBD1 (5 bases). The germline V gene has CDR1 SEHNR and CDR2 FQNEAQ (reference sequence). The V end lost 3 bases, the J end lost 5 bases, and 31 bases lay between the germline ends. The CDR3 runs to 20 residues. In DNA, the CDR3 is TGTGCCAGCAGCTTGAGGGTCTTACGTCGAGGGGACGGGGAACCTTATGGCTACACCTTC. Translation gives CASSLRVLRRGDGEPYGYTF.